One sample yielded the 26 T cell receptor beta chains listed below, sequenced in a study of T cells in Graves' hyperthyroidism and ophthalmopathy. The investigators amplified TCR beta CDR3 regions from RNA transcripts. A first-round RT-PCR of the TCR CDR3 used the HTBI primer set. MiXCR, applied by TCRdb to the multiplex PCR reads, yields one record per CDR3 protein. The sample carries about 570,000 distinct CDR3 sequences, about 45% recorded once. The source material was peripheral blood or thyroid tissue (not recorded which). These receptors all stem from an adult woman with Graves' disease, either hyperthyroidism or ophthalmopathy (not recorded which).

Concerning this clonotype itself: A single base separates this from a much larger clone, so it may be a read error. V and J are TRBV20-1 and TRBJ2-3; D not certain. Near its end, the DNA agrees better with TRBJ1-5, so the J call may be wrong. Germline CDR1 and CDR2: DFQATT and SNEGSKA (reference sequence). The CDR3 runs to 10 residues. CDR3 in amino acids: CSAHTDTQHF. The CDR3 DNA reads TGCAGTGCCCACACAGATACGCAGCATTTT.

J is TRBJ2-5 and V is TRBV9, with 7 bases matching TRBD2. The V segment lost 3 bases and the J segment 2 bases; nucleotides outside the gene matches: 1. Germline values: CDR1 SGDLS, CDR2 YYNGEE. This CDR3 is built from 13 residues. CDR3 in amino acids: CASSAGLQETQYF. The CDR3 nucleotides are TGTGCCAGCAGCGCGGGACTACAAGAGACCCAGTACTTC.

The J gene is TRBJ2-3, the V gene TRBV24-1; 14 nucleotides agree with TRBD2. After removal of 7 bases from V and 2 bases from J, the junction contained 4 bases not matched to a gene. The germline V gene encodes CDR1 KGHDR and CDR2 SFDVKD. The CDR3 consists of 16 residues. The CDR3 spells CATRPGLAGDTDTQYF. The CDR3 DNA reads TGTGCCACCAGACCGGGACTAGCGGGGGACACAGATACGCAGTATTTT.

This chain connects TRBV15 to TRBJ1-1; the D gene is possibly TRBD1 (5 bases). This CDR3 region has 16 residues. Germline V CDR1 and CDR2: LNHNV, YYDKDF (reference sequence). V lost 1 base and J lost 4, with 16 bases in between. This CDR3 reads CATSRAGTLRGTEAFF. The CDR3 coding sequence is TGTGCCACCAGCAGAGCTGGGACCCTAAGGGGCACTGAAGCTTTCTTT.

The chain is built from TRBV10-3 and TRBJ2-7; TRBD1 is a possible D gene (6 bases). Germline V gene sequence: CDR1 ENHRY, CDR2 SYGVKD. V dropped 2 bases and J dropped 6 bases, with 14 bases sitting between them. The CDR3 sequence is 14 residues long. The DNA of the CDR3 is TGTGCCATCAGTGAGATGGGGCTACAGGGCGAGCAGTACTTC. Protein sequence: CAISEMGLQGEQYF.

This clonotype was detected ten times or more. This chain connects TRBV6-5 to TRBJ2-7; D gene unclear. V lost 6 bases to trimming and J lost 2 bases, with 14 bases between them. Germline-derived CDR1 and CDR2 are MNHEY and SVGAGI. The CDR3 is 14 residues long. The CDR3 DNA reads TGTGCCAGCAGAGGAATCCCGAGAACCTACGAGCAGTACTTC. It codes for CASRGIPRTYEQYF.

In the case of this clonotype: This CDR3 is missing its conserved last phenylalanine or tryptophan, likely due to a read error. The DNA is left out, because the CDR3 cannot be placed on it with certainty; the CDR3 is given as TCRdb lists it. The chain combines TRBV7-3 with TRBJ2-5. Germline V CDR1 and CDR2: SGHTA, FQGTGA. The CDR3 is made up of 9 amino acids, end residues included. CDR3 protein: CASSLTVTS.

This clonotype was detected many times. The J gene is TRBJ2-7, the V gene TRBV20-1; 7 bases fit TRBD2. This CDR3 comprises 11 residues. The J segment lost 7 bases and the V segment lost 2 bases, leaving 2 bases of the junction unmatched. Germline values: CDR1 DFQATT, CDR2 SNEGSKA (reference sequence). CDR3 in amino acids: CSARSRGEQYF. CDR3 sequence (DNA): TGCAGTGCTAGATCGCGGGGGGAGCAGTACTTC.

This clonotype came up once. This rearrangement joins TRBV24-1 to TRBJ1-6; the D is unclear. The length of the CDR3 is 14 residues. The germline V gene encodes CDR1 KGHDR and CDR2 SFDVKD. Trimming took off 12 bases at V and 4 bases at J, with 15 bases between the two ends. The CDR3 DNA reads as TGTGCCTCGTCGGACGGAGATTATAATTCACCCCTCCACTTT. As protein: CASSDGDYNSPLHF.

This chain links TRBV20-1 with TRBJ2-6; D perhaps matches TRBD1 (6 bases). CDR1 is DFQATT and CDR2 is SNEGSKA in the germline V gene (reference sequence). The V gene lost 6 bases and the J gene lost 5 bases, with 14 bases spanning the gap. This CDR3 contains 14 residues. The CDR3 region is CSATTGFRANVLTF. In DNA form, the CDR3 reads TGCAGTGCGACCACAGGGTTTAGGGCCAACGTCCTGACTTTC.

This clonotype was seen at least ten times. V is TRBV24-1 and J is TRBJ2-5; 8 bases map to TRBD1. In germline, CDR1 is KGHDR, CDR2 SFDVKD. The V gene end was trimmed by 4 bases and the J gene end by 7 bases; junction bases not matched to a gene: 4. This CDR3 comprises 13 residues. The CDR3, as DNA: TGTGCCACCAGTGACGGACAGGGTGGGACCCAGTACTTC. Translating gives CATSDGQGGTQYF.

This clonotype showed up many times. The rearrangement uses TRBV6-6 and TRBJ2-6; D is uncertain. Trimming left V 10 bases short and J 0 bases short, with 13 bases between. CDR1 is MNHNY and CDR2 is SVGAGI in the germline V gene (reference sequence). The CDR3 spans 15 residues. CDR3 DNA: TGTGCCATGGGCGCAAGGAACTCTGGGGCCAACGTCCTGACTTTC. It codes for CAMGARNSGANVLTF.

This clonotype was detected only a few times. The rearrangement links TRBV7-9 to TRBJ1-2, with D unresolved. The germline gives CDR1 SEHNR, CDR2 FQNEAQ (reference sequence). Trimming pared 1 base from V and 6 bases from J, leaving 12 bases between. This CDR3 has 14 residues. The CDR3 bases are TGTGCCAGCAGCTTAGAGGGCAGCCCCAATGGCTACACCTTC. Its translation: CASSLEGSPNGYTF.

This clonotype was seen ten or more times. The chain employs TRBV6-6 and TRBJ1-5; no reliable D call. Germline CDR1 is MNHNY and CDR2 is SVGAGI (reference sequence). V was cut by 1 base and J by 7 bases, with 8 bases left in between. This CDR3 comprises 13 residues. The CDR3 is CASSYYGGQPQHF. The CDR3 nucleotides read TGTGCCAGCAGTTACTACGGCGGACAGCCCCAGCATTTT.

This clonotype was seen ten or more times. The chain recombines TRBV5-4 with TRBJ2-5; TRBD1 might be the D (5 bases). Germline CDR1 is SGHNT and CDR2 is YYREEE (reference sequence). The CDR3 has 14 amino acids. Trimming removed 2 bases at V and 2 bases at J, with 10 bases between. The CDR3 bases are TGTGCCAGCAGCTTTGGCAGGGATCAAGAGACCCAGTACTTC. Amino acid sequence: CASSFGRDQETQYF.

DNA for the CDR3: TGCGCCAGCATGGGGGTCGGGGAGCTGTTTTTT. Amino acids: CASMGVGELFF. V usage is TRBV5-1 and J usage is TRBJ2-2; D assignment may be TRBD1 or TRBD2 (5 bases each). The CDR3 consists of 11 residues. Trimming took 6 bases from V and 7 from J, leaving 7 bases between them. Germline V gene lookup returns CDR1 SGHRS and CDR2 YFSETQ. The full variable domain, in which reference TRBV5-1 and TRBJ2-2 provide the parts outside the CDR3, is KAGVTQTPRYLIKTRGQQVTLSCSPISGHRSVSWYQQTPGQGLQFLFEYFSETQRNKGNFPGRFSGRQFSNSRSEMNVSTLELGDSALYLCASMGVGELFFGEGSRLTVL.

The chain employs TRBV2 and TRBJ2-1; 11 positions agree with TRBD2. CDR3 length: 15 residues. J gave up 8 bases and V 6 bases, and 9 bases lay outside the gene matches. Germline CDR1 is SNHLY and CDR2 is FYNNEI. In DNA form, the CDR3 reads TGTGCCAGCAGGTTACTAGCGGGAGCAGGAGATGAGCAGTTCTTC. Translation: CASRLLAGAGDEQFF.

The chain combines TRBV29-1 with TRBJ1-2, with D possibly TRBD1 on 5 matching bases. With 4 bases removed from V and 7 bases from J, the gap between germline ends came to 10 bases. Germline-derived CDR1 and CDR2 are SQVTM and ANQGSEA. The CDR3 has 11 residues. CDR3 amino acids: CSVVGLGGYTF. In nucleotides, the CDR3 is TGCAGCGTTGTGGGGCTGGGTGGCTACACCTTC.

The rearrangement links TRBV27 to TRBJ1-4; D gene uncertain. From germline, CDR1 is MNHEY and CDR2 SMNVEV (reference sequence). V was trimmed by 0 bases and J by 5 bases, leaving 13 bases between them. The length of the CDR3 is 16 residues. In DNA, the CDR3 is TGTGCCAGCAGTTTATCGATCCTCGGGCTAAATGAAAAACTGTTTTTT. This sequence encodes CASSLSILGLNEKLFF.

Many counts were recorded for this clonotype. This chain connects TRBV5-1 to TRBJ1-1; D uncertain. This CDR3 comprises 16 residues. CDR1 is SGHRS, CDR2 YFSETQ, per germline. The V gene lost 2 bases and the J gene lost 0 bases, with 14 bases spanning the gap. The chain's CDR3 is CASSLLGRRMNTEAFF. The CDR3 nucleotides read TGCGCCAGCAGCTTATTAGGACGGAGAATGAACACTGAAGCTTTCTTT.

CDR3 protein: CSARDLVAGAGELFF. The CDR3 region has the DNA TGCAGTGCTAGAGATTTAGTAGCGGGAGCCGGGGAGCTGTTTTTT. This rearrangement joins TRBV20-1 to TRBJ2-2; 9 bases are shared with TRBD2. From germline, CDR1 is DFQATT and CDR2 SNEGSKA (reference sequence). The J segment lost 6 bases and the V segment lost 0 bases, leaving 5 bases of the junction unmatched. This CDR3 has 15 residues.

This sequence joins TRBV7-2 and TRBJ2-1; TRBD2 matches 9 bases. The CDR3 has 15 amino acids. The V gene's germline CDR1 is SGHTA and CDR2 FQGNSA. With V trimmed by 2 bases and J by 1 base, 0 bases remained unmatched. CDR3 loop: CASSLLAGSYNEQFF. The CDR3 DNA reads as TGTGCCAGCAGCTTACTAGCGGGATCCTACAATGAGCAGTTCTTC.

This clonotype was detected ten times or more. The chain employs TRBV15 and TRBJ2-7; 7 bases align to TRBD1. The CDR3 is made up of 15 amino acids. Looked up from germline, CDR1 is LNHNV and CDR2 is YYDKDF (reference sequence). Trimming at V came to 0 bases and at J to 2 bases, leaving 4 bases not matched to a gene. In DNA form, the CDR3 reads TGTGCCACCAGCAGAGATCTCACAGGGGCCTACGAGCAGTACTTC. This encodes CATSRDLTGAYEQYF.

This chain connects TRBV7-9 to TRBJ2-3; unclear D gene. From germline, CDR1 is SEHNR and CDR2 FQNEAQ (reference sequence). Trimming cost V 1 base and J 1 base, with 15 bases left between them. This CDR3 region has 17 residues. The CDR3 here is CASSLGRYSAGTDTQYF. The CDR3 bases are TGTGCCAGCAGCTTAGGCCGCTACTCAGCCGGCACAGATACGCAGTATTTT.

This clonotype was detected ten times or more. The CDR3 DNA sequence: TGCAGTGCTCCCCATCCTGTGGCAGGGGGCGGAACTGAAGCTTTCTTT. It translates to CSAPHPVAGGGTEAFF. This chain uses TRBV20-1 with TRBJ1-1; 8 nucleotides match TRBD1. The CDR3 extends over 16 amino acids. The trim removed 5 bases at V and 5 bases at J, leaving 16 bases unmatched. Per the germline V gene, CDR1 is DFQATT and CDR2 is SNEGSKA (reference sequence).

The sample holds many counts of this clonotype. The V and J genes are TRBV12-3 or TRBV12-4 and TRBJ2-5; D may be TRBD1 or TRBD2 (6 bases each). CDR3 length: 14 residues. Trimming took 6 bases from V and 1 from J, leaving 12 bases between them. CDR3 protein: CASSPTGAQETQYF. The CDR3 coding sequence is TGTGCCAGCAGCCCCACGGGGGCCCAAGAGACCCAGTACTTC.